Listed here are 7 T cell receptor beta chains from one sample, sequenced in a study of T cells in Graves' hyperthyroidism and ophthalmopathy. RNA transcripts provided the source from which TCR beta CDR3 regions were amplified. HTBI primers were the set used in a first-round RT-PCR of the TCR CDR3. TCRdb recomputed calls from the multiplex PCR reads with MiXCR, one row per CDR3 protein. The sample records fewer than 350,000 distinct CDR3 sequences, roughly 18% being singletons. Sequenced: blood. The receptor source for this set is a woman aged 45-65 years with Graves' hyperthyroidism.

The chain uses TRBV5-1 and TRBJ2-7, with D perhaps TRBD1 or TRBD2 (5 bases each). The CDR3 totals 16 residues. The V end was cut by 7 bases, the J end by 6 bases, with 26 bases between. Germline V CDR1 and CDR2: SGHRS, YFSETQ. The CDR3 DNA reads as TGCGCCAGCCGACTAAACCCGGGGCCGTCCACCGCCGAGCAGTACTTC. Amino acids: CASRLNPGPSTAEQYF.

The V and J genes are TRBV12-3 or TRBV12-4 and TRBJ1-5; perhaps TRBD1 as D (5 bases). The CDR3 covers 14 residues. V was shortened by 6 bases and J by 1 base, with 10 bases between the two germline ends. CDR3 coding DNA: TGTGCCAGCAGCTATGACAGCAGCAATCAGCCCCAGCATTTT. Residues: CASSYDSSNQPQHF.

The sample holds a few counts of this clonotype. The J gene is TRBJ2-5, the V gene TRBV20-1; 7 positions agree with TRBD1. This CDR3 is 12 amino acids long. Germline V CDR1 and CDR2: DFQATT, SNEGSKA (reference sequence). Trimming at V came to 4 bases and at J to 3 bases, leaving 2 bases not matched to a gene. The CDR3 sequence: CSAKGQKETQYF. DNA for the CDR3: TGCAGTGCTAAGGGACAGAAAGAGACCCAGTACTTC.

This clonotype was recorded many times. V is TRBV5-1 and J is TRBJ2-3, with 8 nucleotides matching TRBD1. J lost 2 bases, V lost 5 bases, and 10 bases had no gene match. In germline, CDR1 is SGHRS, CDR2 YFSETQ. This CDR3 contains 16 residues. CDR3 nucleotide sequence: TGCGCCAGCAGTAGGACAGGGAATCCCCACACAGATACGCAGTATTTT. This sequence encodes CASSRTGNPHTDTQYF.

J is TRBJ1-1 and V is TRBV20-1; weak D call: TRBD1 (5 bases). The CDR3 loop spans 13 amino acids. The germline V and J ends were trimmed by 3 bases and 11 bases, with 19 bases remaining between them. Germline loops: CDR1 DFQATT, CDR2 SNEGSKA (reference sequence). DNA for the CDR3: TGCAGTGCTAGCTTACATCTAGGGGTTGGCGCTTTCTTT. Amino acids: CSASLHLGVGAFF.

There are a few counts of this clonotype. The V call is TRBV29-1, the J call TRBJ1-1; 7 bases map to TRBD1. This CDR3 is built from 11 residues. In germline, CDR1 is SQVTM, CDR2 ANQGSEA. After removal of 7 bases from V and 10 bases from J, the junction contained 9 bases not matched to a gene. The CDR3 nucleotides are TGCAGCGCTCGGGACAGTGCTCGAGCTTTCTTT. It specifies CSARDSARAFF.

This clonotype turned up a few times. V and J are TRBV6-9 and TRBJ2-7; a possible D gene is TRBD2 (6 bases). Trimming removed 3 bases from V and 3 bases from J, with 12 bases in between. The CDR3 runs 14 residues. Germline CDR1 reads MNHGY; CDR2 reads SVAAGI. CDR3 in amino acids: CASSYGEADYEQYF. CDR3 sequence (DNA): TGTGCCAGCAGTTACGGGGAGGCGGACTACGAGCAGTACTTC.